The 26 T cell receptor beta chains reported below all come from one sample, sequenced in a study of early T cells in non-severe SARS-CoV-2 infection. One entry per CDR3 protein results from TCRdb running MiXCR on the 5' RACE reads. The table records tens of thousands of distinct CDR3 sequences, 5% to 6.5% of them present only once. The material sequenced was whole blood. Receptors originate from an adult who was a healthcare worker with PCR-confirmed SARS-CoV-2 infection or an uninfected control (not recorded which).

The sample holds many counts of this clonotype. The J gene is TRBJ1-5, the V gene TRBV6-2 or TRBV6-3; 7 nucleotides agree with TRBD1. The CDR3 length is 14 residues. J was trimmed by 4 bases and V by 6 bases; bases with no gene match: 6. Germline V gene data show CDR1 as MNHEY and CDR2 as SVGEGT. CDR3: CASRRTGQNQPQHF. The CDR3 DNA reads TGTGCCAGCAGACGGACAGGACAGAATCAGCCCCAGCATTTT.

This clonotype was recorded many times. V gene TRBV5-4 combines with J gene TRBJ2-5; D is undetermined. Germline CDR1 is SGHNT and CDR2 is YYREEE (reference sequence). V gave up 1 base and J gave up 2 bases, with 6 bases separating them. This CDR3 spans 13 amino acids. CDR3 amino acids: CASSLSLQETQYF. CDR3 sequence (DNA): TGTGCCAGCAGCTTGAGCTTACAAGAGACCCAGTACTTC.

This sequence joins TRBV5-4 and TRBJ1-1, with unresolved D. Trimming cost V 4 bases and J 1 base, with 14 bases left between them. The CDR3 is made up of 15 amino acids. The germline CDR1 and CDR2 sequences are SGHNT and YYREEE (reference sequence). CDR3 sequence reads: CASSPPMSQNTEAFF. The CDR3 coding sequence is TGTGCCAGCAGCCCTCCCATGAGTCAGAACACTGAAGCTTTCTTT.

This clonotype was detected ten times or more. The chain is built from TRBV27 and TRBJ1-4; 7 bases map to TRBD1. CDR1 and CDR2 (germline): MNHEY, SMNVEV (reference sequence). The CDR3 spans 14 residues. The V gene end was trimmed by 4 bases and the J gene end by 5 bases; junction bases not matched to a gene: 4. CDR3 in amino acids: CASSSGQRNEKLFF. Written as DNA, the CDR3 is TGTGCCAGCAGTTCGGGACAGCGGAATGAAAAACTGTTTTTT. Variable domain in full (rest from reference TRBV27 and TRBJ1-4): EAQVTQNPRYLITVTGKKLTVTCSQNMNHEYMSWYRQDPGLGLRQIYYSMNVEVTDKGDVPEGYKVSRKEKRNFPLILESPSPNQTSLYFCASSSGQRNEKLFFGSGTQLSVL.

Ten or more counts support this clonotype. This CDR3 reads CASSWTGNNSPLHF. The CDR3 DNA reads as TGTGCCAGCAGTTGGACAGGGAATAATTCACCCCTCCACTTT. The rearrangement joins TRBV6-5 to TRBJ1-6; 8 bases line up with TRBD1. CDR3 size: 14 residues. V shed 4 bases, J shed 5 bases, and the junction held 1 base outside the gene matches. The germline gives CDR1 MNHEY, CDR2 SVGAGI.

The V and J genes are TRBV6-6 and TRBJ1-4, with D tentatively TRBD1 (5 bases). Germline V gene lookup returns CDR1 MNHNY and CDR2 SVGAGI (reference sequence). This CDR3 comprises 14 residues. The germline V and J ends were trimmed by 5 bases and 3 bases, with 10 bases remaining between them. CDR3 region: CASSRKGANEKLFF. In nucleotides, the CDR3 is TGTGCCAGCAGTAGGAAAGGGGCTAATGAAAAACTGTTTTTT.

This clonotype showed up many times. V and J are TRBV29-1 and TRBJ2-2, with 9 bases fitting TRBD2. This CDR3 region has 15 residues. The ends lost 7 bases at V and 4 bases at J; junction bases unmatched: 10. The germline gives CDR1 SQVTM, CDR2 ANQGSEA. As DNA, the CDR3 is TGCAGCGCAGCCTCTGCGGGGGGGCGCACCGGGGAGCTGTTTTTT. This sequence encodes CSAASAGGRTGELFF.

This clonotype came up a few times. The chain has TRBV6-2 or TRBV6-3 and TRBJ1-1; D is possibly TRBD1 (6 bases). V lost 2 bases and J 1 base, leaving 14 bases between the germline ends. Germline assignment: CDR1 MNHEY and CDR2 SVGEGT. This CDR3 has 16 amino acids. In nucleotides, the CDR3 is TGTGCCAGCAGTTACCCGGAGACAGGACGGAACACTGAAGCTTTCTTT. Encoded protein: CASSYPETGRNTEAFF.

V and J are TRBV7-2 and TRBJ2-3, with D tentatively TRBD1 or TRBD2 (5 bases each). There are 15 residues in the CDR3. Trimming took 5 bases from V and 2 from J, leaving 14 bases between them. Germline V gene lookup returns CDR1 SGHTA and CDR2 FQGNSA. CDR3 amino acids: CASSPLRGVTDTQYF. The CDR3 DNA sequence: TGTGCCAGCAGCCCACTAAGGGGAGTCACAGATACGCAGTATTTT.

The rearrangement uses TRBV12-3 or TRBV12-4 and TRBJ2-2; 8 positions agree with TRBD1. CDR3 size: 14 residues. The V gene end was trimmed by 3 bases and the J gene end by 6 bases; junction bases not matched to a gene: 3. In nucleotides, the CDR3 is TGTGCCAGCAGTTTTACAGGGGGAGCCGGGGAGCTGTTTTTT. Protein: CASSFTGGAGELFF.

This clonotype showed up many times. CDR3: CASSFGQNYGYTF. The CDR3 DNA sequence: TGTGCCAGCAGTTTTGGGCAGAACTATGGCTACACCTTC. The chain joins TRBV12-3 or TRBV12-4 to TRBJ1-2, with unresolved D. The V end was cut by 3 bases, the J end by 2 bases, with 7 bases between. The CDR3 spans 13 residues.

This clonotype appeared many times. The junction differs from germline at one of its ends, possibly a read error. The CDR3 bases are TGTGCCAGCAGCCAAGATCTGGGTTCGGATCGGGTCTTC. Translating gives CASSQDLGSDRVF. The genes are TRBV14 and TRBJ2-7; D is ambiguous. This CDR3 has 13 amino acids. CDR1 is SGHDN, CDR2 FVKESK, per germline.

The chain is built from TRBV29-1 and TRBJ2-3; tentatively, D is TRBD2 (6 bases). The CDR3 is made up of 13 amino acids. Per the germline V gene, CDR1 is SQVTM and CDR2 is ANQGSEA. V was pared by 6 bases and J by 1 base, with 11 bases between. CDR3 residues: CSVAGLGTDTQYF. CDR3 coding DNA: TGCAGCGTCGCGGGACTGGGCACAGATACGCAGTATTTT.

This clonotype has ten or more counts. J is TRBJ1-2 and V is TRBV4-3; tentative D call: TRBD1 (6 bases). Germline V gene data show CDR1 as LGHNA and CDR2 as YSLEER. This CDR3 is 15 amino acids long. V was trimmed by 3 bases and J by 7 bases, leaving 18 bases between them. CDR3 sequence: CASSQRRDKPGGYTF. CDR3 in DNA: TGCGCCAGCAGCCAGCGGAGGGACAAGCCGGGTGGCTACACCTTC.

This rearrangement joins TRBV6-5 to TRBJ2-3; TRBD2 agrees at 7 bases. Germline V lookup: CDR1 MNHEY, CDR2 SVGAGI. The V and J ends lost 0 bases and 0 bases, in that order; junction bases with no gene match: 6. The CDR3 consists of 17 residues. CDR3 residues: CASSYSRPSGSTDTQYF. The CDR3 bases are TGTGCCAGCAGTTACTCCCGACCTAGCGGAAGCACAGATACGCAGTATTTT.

In its sample, this clonotype was seen many times. This chain joins TRBV6-4 and TRBJ1-2; D unresolved. The CDR3 loop spans 12 amino acids. CDR1 MRHNA and CDR2 SNTAGT come from the germline V gene. Trimming stripped 2 bases from V and 6 bases from J, with 7 bases between. CDR3 DNA: TGTGCCAGCAGTGACGGACTCCATGGCTACACCTTC. It codes for CASSDGLHGYTF.

This clonotype has more than one count but fewer than ten. The genes are TRBV10-3 and TRBJ2-1; D call uncertain. In germline, CDR1 is ENHRY, CDR2 SYGVKD. V dropped 1 base and J dropped 10 bases, with 8 bases sitting between them. CDR3 length equals 12 residues. CDR3 protein: CAISEFSREQFF. The CDR3 coding sequence is TGTGCCATCAGTGAGTTTTCCCGGGAGCAGTTCTTC.

This clonotype showed up many times. The CDR3: CASRGRMNTGELFF. CDR3 DNA sequence: TGTGCCAGCAGGGGGAGGATGAACACCGGGGAGCTGTTTTTT. The chain combines TRBV6-2 or TRBV6-3 with TRBJ2-2; tentatively, D is TRBD2 (6 bases). This CDR3 comprises 14 residues. Germline assignment: CDR1 MNHEY and CDR2 SVGEGT. V gave up 6 bases and J gave up 1 base, with 9 bases separating them.

In its sample, this clonotype was seen many times. The rearrangement links TRBV6-5 to TRBJ1-2, with 9 bases aligning to TRBD1. Trimming cost V 5 bases and J 4 bases; bases outside gene matches: 5. This CDR3 has 14 amino acids. In germline, CDR1 is MNHEY, CDR2 SVGAGI. CDR3 protein: CASSPDRGTYGYTF. CDR3 coding DNA: TGTGCCAGCAGTCCCGACAGGGGGACCTATGGCTACACCTTC.

J is TRBJ1-6 and V is TRBV11-2, with TRBD1 matching over 8 bases. Germline CDR1 reads SGHAT; CDR2 reads FQNNGV. The CDR3 extends over 18 amino acids. V was clipped by 2 bases and J by 5 bases; unmatched bases: 11. CDR3 residues: CASSLTLGQGLDNSPLHF. CDR3 coding DNA: TGTGCCAGCAGCTTAACCCTTGGACAGGGCCTGGATAATTCACCCCTCCACTTT.

This clonotype was counted at least ten times. The CDR3 loop reads CASSRSLGTPDTQYF. The CDR3 DNA is TGCGCCAGCAGCCGGAGCCTCGGGACTCCAGATACGCAGTATTTT. The rearrangement joins TRBV4-1 to TRBJ2-3, with a tentative D call TRBD2 (6 bases). CDR1 and CDR2 from the germline V gene are MGHRA and YSYEKL. V shed 4 bases and J shed 4 bases, with 15 bases lying between them. This CDR3 has 15 residues.

This clonotype was picked up many times. This sequence joins TRBV7-8 and TRBJ2-2, with TRBD1 matching over 8 bases. Germline CDR1 and CDR2: SGHVS and FQNEAQ. Losses at the gene ends were 3 bases for V and 7 bases for J; bases not matched to a gene: 4. CDR3 size: 14 residues. CDR3 nucleotides: TGTGCCAGCAGCTTGGGGACAGGCGACGGGGAGCTGTTTTTT. This sequence encodes CASSLGTGDGELFF.

This clonotype was seen more than once but under ten times. The chain recombines TRBV7-9 with TRBJ2-7; D perhaps matches TRBD1 (6 bases). The CDR3 has 13 residues. The V gene's germline CDR1 is SEHNR and CDR2 FQNEAQ (reference sequence). Trimming removed 6 bases at V and 2 bases at J, with 11 bases between. The CDR3 DNA is TGTGCCAGCAGTCGGGACAAAGCCTACGAGCAGTACTTC. It encodes CASSRDKAYEQYF.

This chain joins TRBV20-1 and TRBJ2-7; D not resolved. With 5 bases removed from V and 1 base from J, the gap between germline ends came to 6 bases. CDR1 is DFQATT and CDR2 is SNEGSKA in the germline V gene (reference sequence). CDR3 length: 11 amino acids. The CDR3 sequence: CSAGSSYEQYF. CDR3 DNA: TGCAGTGCTGGCTCGTCCTACGAGCAGTACTTC.

The table lists this clonotype with many counts. In DNA, the CDR3 is TGTGCCAGCAGCCCGACGAGGAATGAGCAGTTCTTC. It specifies CASSPTRNEQFF. The gene calls are TRBV7-2 and TRBJ2-1; D is unclear. With 5 bases removed from V and 7 bases from J, the gap between germline ends came to 9 bases. The CDR3 contains 12 residues. Germline V gene sequence: CDR1 SGHTA, CDR2 FQGNSA.

The table lists this clonotype with a few counts. One end of the junction is discordant with germline, which a read error may explain. The rearrangement joins TRBV3-1 to TRBJ1-1; the D is unclear. The CDR3 covers 13 residues. Germline CDR1 is LGHDT and CDR2 is YNNKEL (reference sequence). The CDR3 is CASSQATASQRLF. Here the CDR3 DNA reads TGTGCCAGCAGCCAAGCCACAGCTAGTCAGAGGCTCTTT.